A single sample gave rise to the 3 T cell receptor beta chains below, sequenced in a study of vaccination and CD4 T cells after COVID-19. Sequenced with the Oncomine TCR Beta short-read assay was DNA taken from cultured CD4+ T cells. TCRdb independently ran MiXCR on the PCR reads; one entry per CDR3 protein. The sample consists of about 8,400 distinct CDR3 sequences, less than 55% of them appearing once. Treatment reported: roughly 10-day PBMC culture with coronavirus spike peptide pools or control peptides (ViraFEST assay). From the unexposed donor, CD4+ T cells were collected ahead of the COVID-19 pandemic (2011-2018). Their recognized antigens are unknown. Specimen: CD4+ T cells from blood, cultured in vitro. The receptors come from a human donor in good health.

The CDR3: CASSTTGGDKTQYF. The DNA of the CDR3 is TGTGCCAGTAGTACGACAGGGGGCGATAAGACCCAGTACTTC. This chain uses TRBV19 with TRBJ2-5; TRBD1 aligns across 10 bases. Germline loops: CDR1 LNHDA, CDR2 SQIVND (reference sequence). Trimming removed 4 bases from V and 6 bases from J; junction bases left unmatched: 5. The CDR3 has 14 residues.

The chain couples TRBV7-2 to TRBJ1-2, with D possibly TRBD1 on 6 matching bases. Germline V gene sequence: CDR1 SGHTA, CDR2 FQGNSA. CDR3 size: 14 residues. Trimming took 5 bases from V and 7 from J, leaving 17 bases between them. The CDR3 sequence is CASSPDRRWGGYTF. CDR3 DNA: TGTGCCAGCAGCCCCGACAGGCGCTGGGGTGGCTACACCTTC. Full variable domain (missing parts from reference TRBV7-2 and TRBJ1-2): GAGVSQSPSNKVTEKGKDVELRCDPISGHTALYWYRQSLGQGLEFLIYFQGNSAPDKSGLPSDRFSAERTGGSVSTLTIQRTQQEDSAVYLCASSPDRRWGGYTFGSGTRLTVV.

The chain links TRBV29-1 to TRBJ2-1, with D tentatively TRBD2 (6 bases). The V and J ends lost 4 bases and 1 base respectively, with 14 bases between them. Germline-derived CDR1 and CDR2 are SQVTM and ANQGSEA. The CDR3 is 15 amino acids. The CDR3 protein is CSVVWAGRSYNEQFF. CDR3 DNA sequence: TGCAGCGTTGTGTGGGCAGGGAGGTCCTACAATGAGCAGTTCTTC.